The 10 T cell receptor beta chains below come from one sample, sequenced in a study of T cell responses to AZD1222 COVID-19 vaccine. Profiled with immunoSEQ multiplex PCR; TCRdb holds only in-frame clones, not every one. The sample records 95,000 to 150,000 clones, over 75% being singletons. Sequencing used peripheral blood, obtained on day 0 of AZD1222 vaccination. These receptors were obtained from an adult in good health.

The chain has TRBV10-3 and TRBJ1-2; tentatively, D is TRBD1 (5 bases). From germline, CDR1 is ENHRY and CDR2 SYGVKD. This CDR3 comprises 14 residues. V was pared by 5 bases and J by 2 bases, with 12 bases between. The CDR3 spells CAISPSWGNYGYTF. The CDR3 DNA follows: TGTGCCATCAGTCCTAGCTGGGGGAACTATGGCTACACCTTC.

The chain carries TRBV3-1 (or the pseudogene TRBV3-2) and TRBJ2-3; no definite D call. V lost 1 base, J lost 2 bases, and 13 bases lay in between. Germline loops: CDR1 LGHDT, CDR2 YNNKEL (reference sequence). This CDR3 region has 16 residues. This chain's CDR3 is CASSQGGGGATDTQYF. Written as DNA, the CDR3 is TGTGCCAGCAGCCAAGGTGGCGGTGGTGCCACAGATACGCAGTATTTT.

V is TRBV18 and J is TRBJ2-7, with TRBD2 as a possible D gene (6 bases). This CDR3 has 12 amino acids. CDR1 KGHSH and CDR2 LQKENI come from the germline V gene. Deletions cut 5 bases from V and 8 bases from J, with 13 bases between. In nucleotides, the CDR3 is TGTGCCAGCTCAACCGGAGGGCCACAGCAGTACTTC. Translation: CASSTGGPQQYF.

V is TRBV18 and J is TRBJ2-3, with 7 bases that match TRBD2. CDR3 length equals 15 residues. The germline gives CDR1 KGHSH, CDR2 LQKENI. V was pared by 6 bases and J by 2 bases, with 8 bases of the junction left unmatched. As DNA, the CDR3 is TGTGCCAGCTCGCGAGCGGGGCATTTCACAGATACGCAGTATTTT. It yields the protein CASSRAGHFTDTQYF.

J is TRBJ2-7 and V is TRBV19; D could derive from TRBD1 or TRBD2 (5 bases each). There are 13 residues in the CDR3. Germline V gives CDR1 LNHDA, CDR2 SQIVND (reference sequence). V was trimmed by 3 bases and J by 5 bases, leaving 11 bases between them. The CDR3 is CASSMGTGNEQYF. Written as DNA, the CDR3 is TGTGCCAGTAGTATGGGGACGGGGAACGAGCAGTACTTC.

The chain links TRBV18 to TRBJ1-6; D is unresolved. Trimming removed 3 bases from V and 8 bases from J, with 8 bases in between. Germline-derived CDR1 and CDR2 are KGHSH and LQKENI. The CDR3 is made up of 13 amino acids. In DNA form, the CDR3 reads TGTGCCAGCTCACCCGAACCAGATTCACCCCTCCACTTT. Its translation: CASSPEPDSPLHF.

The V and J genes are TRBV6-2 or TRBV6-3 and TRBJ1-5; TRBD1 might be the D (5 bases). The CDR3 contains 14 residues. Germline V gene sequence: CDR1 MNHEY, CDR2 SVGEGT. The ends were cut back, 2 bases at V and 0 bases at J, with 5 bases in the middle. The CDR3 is CASSYGASNQPQHF. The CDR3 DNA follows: TGTGCCAGCAGTTACGGGGCTAGCAATCAGCCCCAGCATTTT.

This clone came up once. CDR3 in DNA: TGCGCCAGCAGTAGTACACAGGGAACTGATACGCAGTATTTT. Translating gives CASSSTQGTDTQYF. V and J are TRBV23-1 and TRBJ2-3, with D possibly TRBD1 on 6 matching bases. TRBV23-1 is an ORF; its function is uncertain. CDR3 size: 14 residues. The V gene lost 5 bases and the J gene lost 6 bases, with 15 bases spanning the gap.

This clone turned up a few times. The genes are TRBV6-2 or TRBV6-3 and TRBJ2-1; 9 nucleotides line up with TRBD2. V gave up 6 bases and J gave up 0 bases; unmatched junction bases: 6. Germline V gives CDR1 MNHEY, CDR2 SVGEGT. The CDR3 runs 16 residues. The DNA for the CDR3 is TGTGCCAGCAGCCCTAGTAGCGGGGGCTCCTACAATGAGCAGTTCTTC. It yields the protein CASSPSSGGSYNEQFF.

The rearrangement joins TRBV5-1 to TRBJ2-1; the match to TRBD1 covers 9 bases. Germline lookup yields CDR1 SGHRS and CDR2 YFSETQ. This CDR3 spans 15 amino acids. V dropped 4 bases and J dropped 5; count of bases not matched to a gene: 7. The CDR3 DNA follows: TGCGCCAGCAGCGGCCGGACAGGGGATGACAATGAGCAGTTCTTC. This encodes CASSGRTGDDNEQFF.